Listed below are T cell receptor beta chains from one sample, sequenced in a study of cytomegalovirus exposure and HLA in healthy donors. Libraries were prepared by immunoSEQ multiplex PCR; TCRdb keeps only in-frame clonotypes and omits some of them. The sample carries 62,000 or so clones, 65% to 90% recorded once. Specimen: PBMCs. These receptors all come from a man aged 25-40 years in good health and CMV-seronegative. Each CDR3 is given with its conserved first and last residue. D genes are given only for firm matches. Where a row states a size, it is once, few, many or the class of an expanded clone; other rows omit it.

clone size	D gene	V gene	J gene	CDR3 DNA	CDR3 protein
NA	TRBD2	TRBV2	TRBJ2-3	TGTGCCAGCAGCCCCCGGAGGGCGGGGGGCACAGATACGCAGTATTTT	CASSPRRAGGTDTQYF
NA	TRBD1	TRBV29-1	TRBJ2-1	TGCAGCGTTGTCCCCGGGACAGGGGCATACAATGAGCAGTTCTTC	CSVVPGTGAYNEQFF
NA	TRBD2	TRBV7-8	TRBJ2-5	TGTGCCAGCAGCTCCGACAGGACTAGCTTTGAGACCCAGTACTTC	CASSSDRTSFETQYF
NA	NA	TRBV4-2	TRBJ2-7	TGTGCCAGCAGCCAAGAAGGGGGGGGAAGCTACGAGCAGTACTTC	CASSQEGGGSYEQYF
medium-sized	TRBD1	TRBV4-1	TRBJ2-3	TGCGCCAGCAGTCCGACAGGGTTCCGAGGGGATACGCAGTATTTT	CASSPTGFRGDTQYF
few	TRBD2	TRBV10-1	TRBJ2-1	TGCGCCAGCAGTGAGGGAAGTAGCGGGAGGGCCGGAGAGCAGTTCTTC	CASSEGSSGRAGEQFF
NA	TRBD1	TRBV9	TRBJ1-2	TGTGCCAGCAGCCCGGGACAGGGTACGGGTAACTATGGCTACACCTTC	CASSPGQGTGNYGYTF
NA	TRBD1	TRBV7-2	TRBJ2-7	TGTGCCAGCAGCTTGCTTAGGGGGCCCTACGAGCAGTACTTC	CASSLLRGPYEQYF
NA	NA	TRBV19	TRBJ1-1	TGTGCCAGTAGTGACATCCCGAACACTGAAGCTTTCTTT	CASSDIPNTEAFF
NA	NA	TRBV9	TRBJ2-5	TGTGCCAGCAGCCCGGGTCGGGAAGAGACCCAGTACTTC	CASSPGREETQYF
NA	NA	TRBV7-9	TRBJ2-5	TGTGCCAGCAGCCCCCGTCTGCAAGAGACCCAGTACTTC	CASSPRLQETQYF
NA	NA	TRBV11-2	TRBJ2-5	TGTGCCAGCAGCTCAGATCCGGGACTCCAAGAGACCCAGTACTTC	CASSSDPGLQETQYF
NA	TRBD2	TRBV10-3	TRBJ2-3	TGTGCCACCAAGACTAGCGGGGGGACAGATACGCAGTATTTT	CATKTSGGTDTQYF
NA	NA	TRBV13	TRBJ2-4	TGTGCCAGCAGCTTCAACCAGGGGGGTTATAAAAACATTCAGTACTTC	CASSFNQGGYKNIQYF
NA	NA	TRBV7-3	TRBJ2-7	TGTGCCAGCAGCCCCTCGCGGGCCTCCTACGAGCAGTACTTC	CASSPSRASYEQYF
few	TRBD1	TRBV2	TRBJ1-5	TGTGCCAGCACAGGGGGCTTGTCACATAGCAATCAGCCCCAGCATTTT	CASTGGLSHSNQPQHF
once	NA	TRBV28	TRBJ1-5	TGTGCCAGCAATACCCGGGGTTTGCGTCAGCCCCAGCATTTT	CASNTRGLRQPQHF
few	NA	TRBV15	TRBJ1-1	TGTGCCACCACAGGGTTAAACACTGAAGCTTTCTTT	CATTGLNTEAFF
once	NA	TRBV9	TRBJ1-1	TGTGCCAGCAGCCCCCGCGCGGGGAACACTGAAGCTTTCTTT	CASSPRAGNTEAFF
NA	NA	TRBV6-1	TRBJ2-1	TGTGCCAGCAGTGAGTCAGGGGCCGGTGAGCAGTTCTTC	CASSESGAGEQFF
NA	TRBD1	TRBV7-8	TRBJ2-6	TGTGCCAGCAGCGTAGACAGGGCCTCTGGGGCCAACGTCCTGACTTTC	CASSVDRASGANVLTF
NA	TRBD2	TRBV5-8	TRBJ2-3	TGTGCCAGCAGTTGGGGACTAGCGGGATCAGCAGATACGCAGTATTTT	CASSWGLAGSADTQYF
NA	TRBD2	TRBV5-8	TRBJ2-5	TGTGCCAGCAGTCGGACTAGCGGCCAAGAGACCCAGTACTTC	CASSRTSGQETQYF
NA	TRBD2	TRBV5-4	TRBJ2-5	TGTGCCAGCAGCTTGAGAAGCGGGGGGGCAGGGGAGACCCAGTACTTC	CASSLRSGGAGETQYF
once	NA	TRBV7-2	TRBJ1-5	TGTGCCAGCAGCTTTGGTAGTAGCAATCAGCCCCAGCATTTT	CASSFGSSNQPQHF
NA	TRBD1	TRBV28	TRBJ1-3	TGTGCCAGCAGTTTAGGGGGACAGCGAAACACCATATATTTT	CASSLGGQRNTIYF
NA	NA	TRBV9	TRBJ2-4	TGTGCCAGCAGCGTGGACTCCAAAAACATTCAGTACTTC	CASSVDSKNIQYF
NA	NA	TRBV4-1	TRBJ1-2	TGCGCCAGCAGCCAAGACCCCGGACAATCCTATGGCTACACCTTC	CASSQDPGQSYGYTF
few	TRBD2	TRBV2	TRBJ2-6	TGTGCCAGCAGTGCTCGACTAGCGGAGGAAGCGGGGGCCAACGTCCTGACTTTC	CASSARLAEEAGANVLTF
once	NA	TRBV6-5	TRBJ2-7	TGTGCCAGCAGTTACGAGGGCGCTAGATCTTACTACGAGCAGTACTTC	CASSYEGARSYYEQYF
NA	NA	TRBV11-2	TRBJ2-3	TGTGCCAGCAGCTTGGAAGGGAGTGCAGATACGCAGTATTTT	CASSLEGSADTQYF
NA	TRBD1	TRBV19	TRBJ1-5	TGTGCCACCGGAAGCCGACAGGGAGGAGGCAATCAGCCCCAGCATTTT	CATGSRQGGGNQPQHF
NA	TRBD2	TRBV28	TRBJ2-7	TGTGCCAGCAGTTTAGGACTAGCGGGGACCTACGAGCAGTACTTC	CASSLGLAGTYEQYF
NA	TRBD2	TRBV7-9	TRBJ2-3	TGTTCCAGCAGCCCTGGACTAGCGGGAGTACCCAGCACAGATACGCAGTATTTT	CSSSPGLAGVPSTDTQYF
NA	TRBD1	TRBV5-6	TRBJ1-2	TGTGCCAGCAGCTTAGTACACAGGGGTGGAAATGGCTACACCTTC	CASSLVHRGGNGYTF
NA	NA	TRBV19	TRBJ1-5	TGTGCCAGTAGTATAAGAGGGATGAATCAGCCCCAGCATTTT	CASSIRGMNQPQHF
NA	NA	TRBV30	TRBJ1-2	TGTGCCTGGAGTGATGAGCGGGGCGGCTACACCTTC	CAWSDERGGYTF
NA	TRBD2	TRBV7-2	TRBJ2-2	TGTGCCAGCAGCTTACTAGGGGCGGGGGGGCGGCGGACCGGGGAGCTGTTTTTT	CASSLLGAGGRRTGELFF
NA	NA	TRBV5-4	TRBJ1-2	TGTGCCAGCAGCTTAGGCAGGGAGGGATATGGCTACACCTTC	CASSLGREGYGYTF
NA	NA	TRBV7-9	TRBJ1-1	TGTGCCAGCAGCTTAGGGCCGGGGTTTGGTTCTGAAGCTTTCTTT	CASSLGPGFGSEAFF
NA	TRBD1	TRBV7-9	TRBJ1-5	TGTGCCAGCAGCTCGGGACAGGTTATCAATCAGCCCCAGCATTTT	CASSSGQVINQPQHF
NA	NA	TRBV2	TRBJ2-2	TGTGCCAGCAGTGAAGACATAACGAACACCGGGGAGCTGTTTTTT	CASSEDITNTGELFF
NA	NA	TRBV6-5	TRBJ1-3	TGTGCCAGCAGTCCTAACGGTCCCGGAAACACCATATATTTT	CASSPNGPGNTIYF
NA	TRBD1	TRBV5-1	TRBJ1-4	TGCGCCAGTCAGGGGCTCGGGGACAGGGCAGAAAAACTGTTTTTT	CASQGLGDRAEKLFF
NA	NA	TRBV25-1	TRBJ1-6	TGTGCCAGCAGTGAGGGCAGCTCCTATAATTCACCCCTCCACTTT	CASSEGSSYNSPLHF
NA	TRBD2	TRBV30	TRBJ2-1	TGTGCCTGGAGTAGCGGGAGCTCCTACAATGAGCAGTTCTTC	CAWSSGSSYNEQFF
NA	NA	TRBV30	TRBJ2-7	TGTGCCTGGACAACGTCGGCGGGGGCTTGGGAGCAGTACTTC	CAWTTSAGAWEQYF
few	NA	TRBV6-1	TRBJ2-1	TGTGCCAGCAGCACGTACCGGAATGAGCAGTTCTTC	CASSTYRNEQFF
NA	NA	TRBV5-1	TRBJ1-1	TGCGCCAGCAGCCCGAGCGGGGGTTGGACTGAAGCTTTCTTT	CASSPSGGWTEAFF
NA	NA	TRBV19	TRBJ2-1	TGTGCCAGTAGTATCCAGGACTCATTCAATGAGCAGTTCTTC	CASSIQDSFNEQFF
few	NA	TRBV5-1	TRBJ2-1	TGCGCCAGCAGCTTGGCCGGTAGTCCTTTCGATGAGCAGTTCTTC	CASSLAGSPFDEQFF
NA	TRBD1	TRBV12-5	TRBJ1-5	TGTGCTAGTGGTTTGGTAGCGACAGGGGGCTACCAGCCCCAGCATTTT	CASGLVATGGYQPQHF
NA	TRBD2	TRBV5-4	TRBJ2-7	TGTGCCAGCAGCTTGAGCGTAGCGGGAGCCCCCTACGAGCAGTACTTC	CASSLSVAGAPYEQYF
NA	TRBD2	TRBV5-1	TRBJ2-2	TGCGCCAGCAGCCTTACTAGCGGGAGTGGGGACACCGGGGAGCTGTTTTTT	CASSLTSGSGDTGELFF
NA	NA	TRBV2	TRBJ2-7	TGTGCCAGCAGTGGGGAGATCGGTGTTTCCTACGAGCAGTACTTC	CASSGEIGVSYEQYF